The 5 T cell receptor beta chains below all came from one sample that was sequenced in a study of T-cell memory formation after mild COVID-19. TCRdb processed the 5' RACE reads anew with MiXCR; each CDR3 protein has one entry. This repertoire shows 450,000 to 700,000 distinct CDR3 sequences, roughly 18% found once; its top ten account for 12%. Sequenced sample: PBMCs or a T cell subset sorted from them (not recorded which). The receptors stem from an adult woman who had mild COVID-19 (a few samples of this study predate the infection). Cell type and time point are not known.

In its sample, this clonotype was seen a few times. The chain links TRBV7-9 to TRBJ1-1; no definite D call. The CDR3 is 14 amino acids. The ends were cut back, 5 bases at V and 7 bases at J, with 17 bases in the middle. Germline V gene lookup returns CDR1 SEHNR and CDR2 FQNEAQ (reference sequence). CDR3 in DNA: TGTGCCAGCAGCCCAGACGACGGGCGGGATGAAGCTTTCTTT. It encodes CASSPDDGRDEAFF. Full variable domain (missing parts from reference TRBV7-9 and TRBJ1-1): DTGVSQNPRHKITKRGQNVTFRCDPISEHNRLYWYRQTLGQGPEFLTYFQNEAQLEKSRLLSDRFSAERPKGSFSTLEIQRTEQGDSAMYLCASSPDDGRDEAFFGQGTRLTVV.

This rearrangement joins TRBV6-2 or TRBV6-3 to TRBJ1-2; weak D call: TRBD1 (5 bases). CDR3 length: 14 residues. The germline CDR1 and CDR2 sequences are MNHEY and SVGEGT. V lost 6 bases and J 8 bases, leaving 19 bases between the germline ends. As DNA, the CDR3 is TGTGCCAGCAGGGAACCGGGGCAGGTGAACGGCTACACCTTC. Translation: CASREPGQVNGYTF.

Regarding this clonotype: It may be a read error: a sequence one base away is much more abundant. The V call is TRBV9, the J call TRBJ1-1, with a possible D match to TRBD1 (6 bases). The V end was cut by 5 bases, the J end by 5 bases, with 16 bases between. The CDR3 covers 14 residues. Germline CDR1 reads SGDLS; CDR2 reads YYNGEE. The CDR3 loop reads CASRYLGAVTEAFF. The CDR3 coding sequence is TGTGCCAGCAGATATCTGGGGGCAGTTACTGAAGCTTTCTTT.

V gene TRBV3-1 combines with J gene TRBJ2-1, with D maybe TRBD2 (5 bases). Trimming took 4 bases from V and 8 from J, leaving 12 bases between them. In germline, CDR1 is LGHDT, CDR2 YNNKEL (reference sequence). The CDR3 consists of 13 residues. CDR3 DNA sequence: TGTGCCAGCAGCCCGCGGGCCTCGGATGAGCAGTTCTTC. Protein sequence: CASSPRASDEQFF.

This chain connects TRBV7-2 to TRBJ1-3; 8 nucleotides match TRBD1. With V trimmed by 0 bases and J by 3 bases, 7 bases remained unmatched. Germline V gene sequence: CDR1 SGHTA, CDR2 FQGNSA. The CDR3 consists of 17 residues. The CDR3 DNA sequence: TGTGCCAGCAGCTTAGCCAGGGGGCCGGGGGATGGAAACACCATATATTTT. It translates to CASSLARGPGDGNTIYF.